The source of this T cell receptor beta chain is a study of low-dose radiotherapy and immunotherapy resistance in tumors. Study information: Those assigned to Cohort 2 were treated with 1 Gy per fraction every two weeks (13 Gy in total over 26 weeks). A dose of 300 mg of oral aspirin was taken by patients daily for four cycles from cycle 1 day 1.

This sample's time point: before trial treatment. With TRAV- and TRBV-specific primers, first-strand cDNA was made, covering the alpha and beta chains. TCR amplification ran roughly 20 PCR cycles using constant-region and V-primer adapter primers. A single record per CDR3 protein comes from TCRdb applying MiXCR to the reads. This table has 80,000 to 95,000 distinct CDR3 sequences, more than 7.5% appearing once. The table lists this clonotype with many counts. The CDR3 covers 14 residues. The V gene lost 6 bases and the J gene lost 9 bases, with 15 bases spanning the gap. The V call is TRBV12-3 or TRBV12-4, the J call TRBJ1-6; D not resolved. The sample here was PBMCs, taken before treatment. The sequence was obtained from a male donor with prostate cancer. In DNA, the CDR3 is TGTGCCAGCAGCCCCGGCCTACCCGGTTCACCCCTCCACTTT. This gives the protein CASSPGLPGSPLHF.